A selection of T cell receptor beta chains follows, all from one sample in a study of T cell responses to AZD1222 COVID-19 vaccine. TCRdb's table, derived via immunoSEQ multiplex PCR, lists solely in-frame clones and lacks some. The sample holds around 130,000 clones, over 85% seen once. Here the sequenced sample was peripheral blood, taken on day 0 of AZD1222 vaccination. The source of these receptors is an adult in good health. Each CDR3 is given with its conserved first and last residue. The D gene is left open where the match is weak. Clone size is shown for a subset of rows, as once, few, many or a class of expanded clone.

abundance: .
j_gene: TRBJ2-5
d_gene: TRBD2
v_gene: TRBV11-3
CDR3nt: TGTGCCAGCAGCTTAGCGACTAGCGACCAAGAGACCCAGTACTTC
CDR3aa: CASSLATSDQETQYF

abundance: .
j_gene: TRBJ1-3
d_gene: .
v_gene: TRBV28
CDR3nt: TGTGCCAGCGCTCGGGGGAGAAACACCATATATTTT
CDR3aa: CASARGRNTIYF

abundance: .
j_gene: TRBJ1-1
d_gene: .
v_gene: TRBV10-3
CDR3nt: TGTGCCACTCTTGGGGCAGGGTCCTCCATATCGATCACTGAAGCTTTCTTT
CDR3aa: CATLGAGSSISITEAFF

abundance: .
j_gene: TRBJ2-7
d_gene: .
v_gene: TRBV6-5
CDR3nt: TGTGCCAGCAGTTACTCGGGTCAGAGTTCCTACGAGCAGTACTTC
CDR3aa: CASSYSGQSSYEQYF

abundance: .
j_gene: TRBJ2-1
d_gene: TRBD2
v_gene: TRBV12-3/TRBV12-4
CDR3nt: TGTGCCAGCAGTTTTGTCGCGGGGGTTGAGCAGTTCTTC
CDR3aa: CASSFVAGVEQFF

abundance: .
j_gene: TRBJ1-6
d_gene: .
v_gene: TRBV4-1
CDR3nt: TGCGCCAGCAGCCAAGATAGGCCGCCGGGACCGCTACATTCACCCCTCCACTTT
CDR3aa: CASSQDRPPGPLHSPLHF

abundance: .
j_gene: TRBJ1-1
d_gene: .
v_gene: TRBV11-2
CDR3nt: TGTGCCAGCAGCTTAGGTGGGAACACTGAAGCTTTCTTT
CDR3aa: CASSLGGNTEAFF

abundance: .
j_gene: TRBJ1-5
d_gene: .
v_gene: TRBV2
CDR3nt: TGTGCCAGCAGTGAAACGAGGGGGGATCAGCCCCAGCATTTT
CDR3aa: CASSETRGDQPQHF

abundance: .
j_gene: TRBJ1-2
d_gene: TRBD1
v_gene: TRBV29-1
CDR3nt: TGCAGCGTTTGGGACAGAGAAGACTATGGCTACACCTTC
CDR3aa: CSVWDREDYGYTF

abundance: once
j_gene: TRBJ1-2
d_gene: TRBD1
v_gene: TRBV28
CDR3nt: TGTGCCAGCAGTTTAACGACAGGGTATGGCTATGGCTACACCTTC
CDR3aa: CASSLTTGYGYGYTF

abundance: .
j_gene: TRBJ1-3
d_gene: .
v_gene: TRBV28
CDR3nt: TGTGCCAGCAGGGATCTTGGAAACACCATATATTTT
CDR3aa: CASRDLGNTIYF

abundance: .
j_gene: TRBJ1-1
d_gene: .
v_gene: TRBV6-1
CDR3nt: TGTGCCAGCAGTGAGGACCGTCGAACTGAAGCTTTCTTT
CDR3aa: CASSEDRRTEAFF

abundance: .
j_gene: TRBJ2-7
d_gene: .
v_gene: TRBV18
CDR3nt: TGTGCCAGCTCACCCGAGGCAGGGGGGGACGAGCAGTACTTC
CDR3aa: CASSPEAGGDEQYF

abundance: few
j_gene: TRBJ2-7
d_gene: .
v_gene: TRBV7-9
CDR3nt: TGTGCCAGCAGCTACGGGGTTTCCTACGAGCAGTACTTC
CDR3aa: CASSYGVSYEQYF

abundance: .
j_gene: TRBJ1-2
d_gene: .
v_gene: TRBV15
CDR3nt: TGTGCCACCAGCAGAGCTTTTTTAAGTAACTATGGCTACACCTTC
CDR3aa: CATSRAFLSNYGYTF

abundance: .
j_gene: TRBJ2-1
d_gene: .
v_gene: TRBV6-5
CDR3nt: TGTGCCAGCAAATCCGGGGTCAGAGGTGAGCAGTTCTTC
CDR3aa: CASKSGVRGEQFF

abundance: .
j_gene: TRBJ2-1
d_gene: .
v_gene: TRBV30
CDR3nt: TGTGCCTGGAGCAGGGGGGCGTACAATGAGCAGTTCTTC
CDR3aa: CAWSRGAYNEQFF

abundance: .
j_gene: TRBJ2-1
d_gene: .
v_gene: TRBV7-3
CDR3nt: TGTGCCAGCAGCTCCCTGGGGAGACTGGGGATTGGGGAGCAGTTCTTC
CDR3aa: CASSSLGRLGIGEQFF

abundance: .
j_gene: TRBJ2-7
d_gene: TRBD2
v_gene: TRBV10-3
CDR3nt: TGTGCCATCAGATCTAGCGGGAGGGACGAGCAGTACTTC
CDR3aa: CAIRSSGRDEQYF

abundance: .
j_gene: TRBJ2-1
d_gene: TRBD2
v_gene: TRBV2
CDR3nt: TGTGCCAGCAGCGTACTAGCGGGGCCCTACAATGAGCAGTTCTTC
CDR3aa: CASSVLAGPYNEQFF

abundance: .
j_gene: TRBJ2-5
d_gene: .
v_gene: TRBV20-1
CDR3nt: TGCAGTGGTGAAATACAAGAGACCCAGTACTTC
CDR3aa: CSGEIQETQYF

abundance: .
j_gene: TRBJ1-5
d_gene: .
v_gene: TRBV28
CDR3nt: TGTGCCAGCAGCCAGGAAAAAGGTAGCAATCAGCCCCAGCATTTT
CDR3aa: CASSQEKGSNQPQHF

abundance: .
j_gene: TRBJ2-2
d_gene: .
v_gene: TRBV15
CDR3nt: TGTGCCACCAGCAGAGGGACACAGAACACCGGGGAGCTGTTTTTT
CDR3aa: CATSRGTQNTGELFF

abundance: .
j_gene: TRBJ2-1
d_gene: .
v_gene: TRBV28
CDR3nt: TGTGCCAGCACCCCTGCCCTCAGCGGCAATGAGCAGTTCTTC
CDR3aa: CASTPALSGNEQFF

abundance: .
j_gene: TRBJ2-1
d_gene: .
v_gene: TRBV7-2
CDR3nt: TGTGCCAGCAGCTTGGCCGGGAGCTCCTACAATGAGCAGTTCTTC
CDR3aa: CASSLAGSSYNEQFF

abundance: .
j_gene: TRBJ2-7
d_gene: .
v_gene: TRBV10-2
CDR3nt: TGCGCCAGCAGTAGAGGGCCCGACTCCTACGAGCAGTACTTC
CDR3aa: CASSRGPDSYEQYF

abundance: .
j_gene: TRBJ1-6
d_gene: TRBD1
v_gene: TRBV7-9
CDR3nt: TGTGCCAGCAGCTCATGGGGACAGGGGGCAAATAATTCACCCCTCCACTTT
CDR3aa: CASSSWGQGANNSPLHF

abundance: .
j_gene: TRBJ1-6
d_gene: .
v_gene: TRBV20-1
CDR3nt: TGCAGTGCTAGTGCCACGGGGGCGCAGAATTCACCCCTCCACTTT
CDR3aa: CSASATGAQNSPLHF

abundance: .
j_gene: TRBJ2-7
d_gene: .
v_gene: TRBV7-6
CDR3nt: TGTGCCAGCAGCTTAGAGAGCATCGGGGTGCGGAACGAGCAGTACTTC
CDR3aa: CASSLESIGVRNEQYF

abundance: .
j_gene: TRBJ1-5
d_gene: .
v_gene: TRBV2
CDR3nt: TGTGCCAGCAGTGGAGGGGGTGTTCAGCCCCAGCATTTT
CDR3aa: CASSGGGVQPQHF

abundance: .
j_gene: TRBJ2-2
d_gene: TRBD2
v_gene: TRBV11-2
CDR3nt: TGTGCCAGCAGCTTAGTAGGGACTAGCGGGAGGGCCGATGACGGGGAGCTGTTTTTT
CDR3aa: CASSLVGTSGRADDGELFF

abundance: .
j_gene: TRBJ2-3
d_gene: TRBD1
v_gene: TRBV6-6
CDR3nt: TGTGCCAGCAGTCGACAGGGGGCGCTGGGCACAGATACGCAGTATTTT
CDR3aa: CASSRQGALGTDTQYF

abundance: .
j_gene: TRBJ1-2
d_gene: .
v_gene: TRBV4-1
CDR3nt: TGCGCCAGCAGCCAAGCCCGGGGTAACTATGGCTACACCTTC
CDR3aa: CASSQARGNYGYTF

abundance: .
j_gene: TRBJ1-1
d_gene: TRBD1
v_gene: TRBV28
CDR3nt: TGTGCCAGCAGGAATTCCGGGACAGGGGGTACTGAAGCTTTCTTT
CDR3aa: CASRNSGTGGTEAFF

abundance: .
j_gene: TRBJ1-6
d_gene: .
v_gene: TRBV28
CDR3nt: TGTGCCAGCAGGGAGGTCCGGCATTCACCCCTCCACTTT
CDR3aa: CASREVRHSPLHF

abundance: .
j_gene: TRBJ2-7
d_gene: TRBD2
v_gene: TRBV3-1/TRBV3-2
CDR3nt: TGTGCCAGCAGCCAAGTCAGAGCGGGAGGGCCTTCTCCATACGAGCAGTACTTC
CDR3aa: CASSQVRAGGPSPYEQYF

abundance: .
j_gene: TRBJ2-5
d_gene: .
v_gene: TRBV7-6
CDR3nt: TGTGCCAGCAGCTTAACCCGATCGGCGCAAGAGACCCAGTACTTC
CDR3aa: CASSLTRSAQETQYF

abundance: .
j_gene: TRBJ1-5
d_gene: TRBD1
v_gene: TRBV27
CDR3nt: TGTGCCAGCAGTTTCCGAGGGACAGGGGAAGATCAGCCCCAGCATTTT
CDR3aa: CASSFRGTGEDQPQHF

abundance: .
j_gene: TRBJ2-3
d_gene: TRBD1
v_gene: TRBV9
CDR3nt: TGTGCCAGCAGCGTAGTTCCTACCCTGGGACAGGGACCAGATACGCAGTATTTT
CDR3aa: CASSVVPTLGQGPDTQYF

abundance: .
j_gene: TRBJ1-1
d_gene: .
v_gene: TRBV7-3
CDR3nt: TGTGCCAGCAGCTTACCCCTCGGGACAGAAGCTTTCTTT
CDR3aa: CASSLPLGTEAFF

abundance: few
j_gene: TRBJ2-3
d_gene: .
v_gene: TRBV9
CDR3nt: TGTGCCAGCAGCGGATTGAGGCAAGATACGCAGTATTTT
CDR3aa: CASSGLRQDTQYF

abundance: .
j_gene: TRBJ2-1
d_gene: TRBD2
v_gene: TRBV3-1/TRBV3-2
CDR3nt: TGTGCCAGCTTGGATAGCGGGATCGATGAGCAGTTCTTC
CDR3aa: CASLDSGIDEQFF

abundance: .
j_gene: TRBJ2-5
d_gene: .
v_gene: TRBV5-8
CDR3nt: TGTGCCAGCAGCTTGGATGGCGGTGGGACCCAGTACTTC
CDR3aa: CASSLDGGGTQYF

abundance: .
j_gene: TRBJ1-6
d_gene: .
v_gene: TRBV9
CDR3nt: TGTGCCAGCAGCGTTGGACCGGCCGCACCCCTCCACTTT
CDR3aa: CASSVGPAAPLHF